The present entry profiles one T cell receptor beta chain with its context. Antigen unknown. The data were obtained in a study of Ad26.COV2.S vaccination and SARS-CoV-2 variants. Overall study findings and caveats: Substantial response breadth was reportedly seen for spike-specific CD8+ and CD4+ T cells after vaccination. Those who received vaccine or placebo ended up with similar non-spike TCR breadth.

Regarding treatment: around 19 received Ad26.COV2.S at low or high dose, single or two shots; roughly five received placebo; per-sample allocation not given. Sampling occurred on day 63 after the first vaccine or placebo injection. In Boston, the donor was an adult between 18-55 years of age. An Ad26 vector expressing Wuhan-strain SARS-CoV-2 spike constituted the vaccine. Repertoires were generated with immunoSEQ multiplex PCR, while TCRdb's copy carries only in-frame clones and drops some. The sample holds approximately 450,000 clones; 80% to 95% are singletons and the top ten take more than 10%. The V and J ends lost 2 bases and 5 bases respectively, with 7 bases between them. The CDR3 consists of 13 residues. CDR1 is SNHLY, CDR2 FYNNEI, per germline.

The V call is TRBV2, the J call TRBJ2-1, with D hard to call. The receptor was derived from a person between 18 and 65 years old who received the Ad26.COV2.S COVID-19 vaccine or a placebo. This material consisted of peripheral blood, taken in a trial of Ad26.COV2.S vaccine versus placebo. In DNA form, the CDR3 reads TGTGCCAGCAGTGAACTGGTAGACAATGAGCAGTTCTTC. The encoded protein is CASSELVDNEQFF.